The rows below give T cell receptor beta chains drawn from one sample of a study of T-cell reconstitution after alpha-beta-depleted transplantation in children. Each CDR3 protein gets one entry after TCRdb re-called the PCR reads with MiXCR. The sample has about 980,000 distinct CDR3 sequences, about 30% seen once. The sequenced sample was PBMCs, mostly from graft donor cells, obtained 360 days after TCRalphabeta/CD19-depleted stem cell transplant. These receptors were taken from a boy in the first two years of life who had a stem cell transplant for SCID, so the T cells may come from the graft donor. Both conserved end residues are part of each CDR3. The D gene is left open where the match is weak. Clone size is not always given. Where it is, it says once, few, many or a class for expanded clones.

TRBV4-1	17	TRBJ2-7	once	.	TGCGCCAGCAGCCAAGGTCCCGGGGGAGCCCTATCCTACGAGCAGTACTTC	CASSQGPGGALSYEQYF
TRBV12-3/TRBV12-4	16	TRBJ1-1	.	.	TGTGCCAGCAGTCTTACCCAAAGGGGGATGAACACTGAAGCTTTCTTT	CASSLTQRGMNTEAFF
TRBV9	14	TRBJ2-7	.	.	TGTGCCAGCAGCGTCCAGGGGAACTCCTACGAGCAGTACTTC	CASSVQGNSYEQYF
TRBV5-1	12	TRBJ2-1	.	.	TGCGCCAGCAGCGGAACGCAGGATGAGCAGTTCTTC	CASSGTQDEQFF
TRBV7-8	15	TRBJ1-1	.	.	TGTGCCAGCAGCCAGAAAGGAATAAATAGGGCTGAAGCTTTCTTT	CASSQKGINRAEAFF
TRBV5-1	15	TRBJ2-7	.	.	TGCGCCAGCAGCTTCCGACTTTCGAGCTCCTACGAGCAGTACTTC	CASSFRLSSSYEQYF
TRBV29-1	12	TRBJ2-5	.	.	TGCAGCGTTTCTAGGGCAGAAGAGACCCAGTACTTC	CSVSRAEETQYF
TRBV7-6	14	TRBJ2-7	.	.	TGTGCCAGCAGCTTAGGGGGGGTGACCTACGAGCAGTACTTC	CASSLGGVTYEQYF
TRBV4-1	16	TRBJ2-5	.	.	TGCGCCAGCAGCCAAGGCCCCGGGTTAATAGTGGAGACCCAGTACTTC	CASSQGPGLIVETQYF
TRBV12-3/TRBV12-4	15	TRBJ2-1	few	.	TGTGCCAGCAGTTTAAGGGGTTGGGGGAACAATGAGCAGTTCTTC	CASSLRGWGNNEQFF
TRBV20-1	14	TRBJ2-3	few	.	TGCAGTGCTAGAGGTGTGGCCATGGGAGATACGCAGTATTTT	CSARGVAMGDTQYF
TRBV10-3	13	TRBJ2-3	.	TRBD1	TGTGCCATCAGTCGGGACAGGGCAGATACGCAGTATTTT	CAISRDRADTQYF
TRBV24-1	13	TRBJ2-3	few	.	TGTGCCACCAGTGATCCTAGCCAGGATACGCAGTATTTT	CATSDPSQDTQYF
TRBV5-1	15	TRBJ2-3	.	.	TGCGCCAGCAGCTTGACAGCGGTGAGCACAGATACGCAGTATTTT	CASSLTAVSTDTQYF
TRBV4-1	16	TRBJ2-3	few	.	TGCGCCAGCAGCCAACCTCTACAGGGATGGGCAGATACGCAGTATTTT	CASSQPLQGWADTQYF
TRBV7-2	14	TRBJ2-1	many	.	TGTGCCAGCAGCTTACGACTGGGCAGGGATGAGCAGTTCTTC	CASSLRLGRDEQFF
TRBV7-2	15	TRBJ2-2	.	.	TGTGCCAGCAGCTTATGGGGGATAGTCACCGGGGAGCTGTTTTTT	CASSLWGIVTGELFF
TRBV12-3/TRBV12-4	16	TRBJ2-3	.	.	TGTGCCAGCACCCTGGGGGGTGAAGTTCGGACAGATACGCAGTATTTT	CASTLGGEVRTDTQYF
TRBV13	14	TRBJ2-5	.	.	TGTGCCAGCAGAAGTAAAGGGAACGAAGAGACCCAGTACTTC	CASRSKGNEETQYF
TRBV20-1	13	TRBJ2-5	.	.	TGCAGTGCTAGTGGGGCAGGGAGGGAGACCCAGTACTTC	CSASGAGRETQYF
TRBV5-5	13	TRBJ1-4	few	.	TGTGCCAGCAGCTTGGTGAAGGAGGGAGGGCTGTTTTTT	CASSLVKEGGLFF
TRBV5-1	14	TRBJ2-5	few	.	TGCGCCAGCAGCCCCTCTGCTACGATGGAGACCCAGTACTTC	CASSPSATMETQYF
TRBV7-2	14	TRBJ2-7	.	.	TGTGCCAGCAGACCCGGGACCCCCCCTTACGAGCAGTACTTC	CASRPGTPPYEQYF
TRBV7-2	16	TRBJ2-5	few	.	TGTGCCAGCAGCTTTAAGGCCGACTACCACCAAGAGACCCAGTACTTC	CASSFKADYHQETQYF
TRBV12-3/TRBV12-4	15	TRBJ2-1	few	.	TGTGCCAGCAGTCCGCCCGCATTTCGGGCTAATGAGCAGTTCTTC	CASSPPAFRANEQFF
TRBV5-1	16	TRBJ2-1	few	TRBD2	TGCGCCAGCAGCTTCACTAGCGGGGGACACTACAATGAGCAGTTCTTC	CASSFTSGGHYNEQFF
TRBV5-1	15	TRBJ1-1	.	.	TGCGCCAGCAGCACTACAGGGATGGGTAACACTGAAGCTTTCTTT	CASSTTGMGNTEAFF
TRBV5-1	17	TRBJ2-5	.	TRBD2	TGCGCCAGCAGGGGACTAGCGGGGGGCAGTTCACAAGAGACCCAGTACTTC	CASRGLAGGSSQETQYF
TRBV12-3/TRBV12-4	14	TRBJ1-5	few	.	TGTGCCAGCAGTTTTAAAGGGGGTGGTCAGCCCCAGCATTTT	CASSFKGGGQPQHF
TRBV10-2	14	TRBJ1-1	.	.	TGCGCCAGCAGTGAGTCGTATTCAGGGGCTGAAGCTTTCTTT	CASSESYSGAEAFF
TRBV7-2	14	TRBJ2-3	.	.	TGTGCCAGCAGCTTACGTCCGACGGCTGATACGCAGTATTTT	CASSLRPTADTQYF
TRBV5-1	15	TRBJ1-4	.	.	TGCGCCAGCAGCTTGGATGGCAAAAAAAATGAAAAACTGTTTTTT	CASSLDGKKNEKLFF
TRBV4-1	15	TRBJ2-1	few	.	TGCGCCAGCAGCCAAGTCTACCGAAAAGGGAATGAGCAGTTCTTC	CASSQVYRKGNEQFF
TRBV12-3/TRBV12-4	17	TRBJ2-1	.	TRBD2	TGTGCCAGCAGTTTATATCAGGGCGGGGGCTCCTACAATGAGCAGTTCTTC	CASSLYQGGGSYNEQFF
TRBV7-2	14	TRBJ1-2	.	.	TGTGCCAGCAGCTTACGCGGTTCCTGGTATGGCTACACCTTC	CASSLRGSWYGYTF
TRBV7-6	15	TRBJ1-1	.	.	TGTGCCAGCAGCCTTTATCGGGGGTCGGGCACTGAAGCTTTCTTT	CASSLYRGSGTEAFF
TRBV5-1	19	TRBJ2-7	few	.	TGCGCCAGCAGCTTCGTCACCCCCTCGGGGCCGTCGTCTTCCTACGAGCAGTACTTC	CASSFVTPSGPSSSYEQYF
TRBV10-3	12	TRBJ2-2	.	.	TGTGCCATCAGTCTAGGTCCCGGGGAGCTGTTTTTT	CAISLGPGELFF
TRBV11-1	14	TRBJ2-3	few	TRBD2	TGTGCCAGCAGCGAAAGTCTAGCGGGGGATACGCAGTATTTT	CASSESLAGDTQYF
TRBV6-2/TRBV6-3	15	TRBJ1-1	many	.	TGTGCCAGCAGTCAACCCCAGAAGGGAAACACTGAAGCTTTCTTT	CASSQPQKGNTEAFF
TRBV12-3/TRBV12-4	14	TRBJ2-2	few	.	TGTGCCAGCAACTGGGTCGGGGGAGAAGGGGAGCTGTTTTTT	CASNWVGGEGELFF
TRBV20-1	13	TRBJ2-7	.	.	TGCAGTGCTAGAAGGGGGGGCAACTACGAGCAGTACTTC	CSARRGGNYEQYF
TRBV6-1	13	TRBJ2-7	few	TRBD1	TGTGCCAGCAGCTCCCCAGGGACAGGTGAGCAGTACTTC	CASSSPGTGEQYF
TRBV4-3	15	TRBJ2-1	.	.	TGCGCCAGCAGCCAAGATCGACCAGGTAGCAATGAGCAGTTCTTC	CASSQDRPGSNEQFF
TRBV6-2/TRBV6-3	15	TRBJ2-7	.	TRBD1	TGTGCCAGCAGTATCCTACAGGGGAGCTCCTACGAGCAGTACTTC	CASSILQGSSYEQYF
TRBV6-5	16	TRBJ1-1	.	.	TGTGCCAGCAGTTACTCGGGGGGACGTAAGAACACTGAAGCTTTCTTT	CASSYSGGRKNTEAFF
TRBV15	12	TRBJ2-3	.	.	TGTGCCACCAGCGCAAGCACAGATACGCAGTATTTT	CATSASTDTQYF
TRBV11-2	16	TRBJ2-2	.	.	TGTGCCAGCAGCTTAAGGTTACGGGCGAACACCGGGGAGCTGTTTTTT	CASSLRLRANTGELFF
TRBV29-1	14	TRBJ2-3	few	.	TGCAGCGTTCGTCACAGAGGGATGGCAGATACGCAGTATTTT	CSVRHRGMADTQYF
TRBV10-3	14	TRBJ2-7	.	.	TGTGCCATCAGTGAGTATGAGACCCTAGGCGAGCAGTACTTC	CAISEYETLGEQYF
TRBV7-9	16	TRBJ2-5	.	TRBD1	TGTGCCAGCAGCTTGGGGACAGGGGCCTTCCAAGAGACCCAGTACTTC	CASSLGTGAFQETQYF
TRBV24-1	13	TRBJ2-1	few	.	TGTGCCACCAGTGGCCCCCGGGGGAATGAGCAGTTCTTC	CATSGPRGNEQFF
TRBV12-3/TRBV12-4	15	TRBJ2-4	few	.	TGTGCCAGCAGTTTTGGTGGGGCAGCCAAAAACATTCAGTACTTC	CASSFGGAAKNIQYF
TRBV4-2	16	TRBJ2-5	few	.	TGTGCCAGCAGCCAAGATCTCCGATGGGGGCAAGAGACCCAGTACTTC	CASSQDLRWGQETQYF
TRBV18	12	TRBJ1-1	few	.	TGTGCCAGCTCACCACATGGCACTGAAGCTTTCTTT	CASSPHGTEAFF